These 7 T cell receptor beta chains share one sample of origin, sequenced in a study of regulatory T cells in long-lasting Graves disease. Arm-PCR of CDR3 regions with iRepertoire HTBI primers generated TCR beta libraries. TCRdb independently ran MiXCR on the multiplex PCR reads; one entry per CDR3 protein. This table holds almost 450,000 distinct CDR3 sequences, about a sixth found once. This sample's time point: newly diagnosed GD, antithyroid drugs for less than 3 months. The authors made the TCR library using RNA they extracted from PBMCs. These same records also appear under a second study, on T cells in Graves' hyperthyroidism and ophthalmopathy.

Material: peripheral blood mononuclear cells (PBMCs), obtained at new diagnosis, from a patient treated with antithyroid drugs. The source is a woman in her twenties or thirties with Graves disease.

The chain links TRBV29-1 to TRBJ1-2; tentative D call: TRBD1 (5 bases). This CDR3 comprises 16 residues. Trimming stripped 8 bases from V and 3 bases from J, with 25 bases between. The germline V gene encodes CDR1 SQVTM and CDR2 ANQGSEA. CDR3 nucleotide sequence: TGCAGCCCCGTTTATCACAGGATAGTAGAGTACTATGGCTACACCTTC. This codes for CSPVYHRIVEYYGYTF.

DNA of the CDR3: TGCGCCAGCAGCCAAGTAGGTCCGGGCAACTATGGCTACACCTTC. This translates into CASSQVGPGNYGYTF. The V and J genes are TRBV4-1 and TRBJ1-2; D remains unclear. Per the germline V gene, CDR1 is MGHRA and CDR2 is YSYEKL. Deletions cut 1 base from V and 2 bases from J, with 11 bases between. The CDR3 is 15 amino acids.

This clonotype was detected only a few times. J is TRBJ1-2 and V is TRBV5-1; D gene ambiguous. CDR3 length: 13 residues. Trimming cost V 1 base and J 3 bases, with 7 bases left between them. CDR1 and CDR2 (germline): SGHRS, YFSETQ. The CDR3 nucleotides are TGCGCCAGCAGCTTGACGCTCGACTATGGCTACACCTTC. Its protein product is CASSLTLDYGYTF.

This chain connects TRBV7-8 to TRBJ2-1, with TRBD2 matching 13 bases. CDR1 and CDR2 from the germline V gene are SGHVS and FQNEAQ. Trimming took 4 bases from V and 1 from J; bases not matched to a gene: 4. The CDR3 runs 17 residues. The CDR3 DNA follows: TGTGCCAGCAGCTCGCCGGGACTAGCGGGATCCTACAATGAGCAGTTCTTC. Its protein product is CASSSPGLAGSYNEQFF.

The V gene is TRBV2, the J gene TRBJ1-2; the D gene is possibly TRBD1 (5 bases). Trimming cost V 5 bases and J 7 bases, with 11 bases left between them. The CDR3 runs to 12 residues. Germline V CDR1 and CDR2: SNHLY, FYNNEI. Here the CDR3 reads CASSRPGSGYTF. The DNA of the CDR3 is TGTGCCAGCAGTAGGCCAGGGAGTGGCTACACCTTC.

The chain uses TRBV28 and TRBJ1-5, with TRBD1 matching 8 bases. V lost 10 bases to trimming and J lost 2 bases; unmatched junction nucleotides: 10. CDR3 length: 15 residues. Germline values: CDR1 MDHEN, CDR2 SYDVKM. This CDR3 reads CATRTGQAGNQPQHF. Here the CDR3 DNA reads TGTGCCACCAGAACGGGACAGGCGGGCAATCAGCCCCAGCATTTT.

The chain combines TRBV12-5 with TRBJ2-1; D may be TRBD1 (6 bases). CDR1 and CDR2 (germline): LGHNT, FRNRAP. The CDR3 has 13 amino acids. V was shortened by 1 base and J by 6 bases, with 7 bases between the two germline ends. This chain's CDR3 is CASGLDRANEQFF. The CDR3 region has the DNA TGTGCTAGTGGTTTGGACAGGGCCAATGAGCAGTTCTTC.